This is a list of T cell receptor beta chains from one sample in a study of vaccination effects on CD4 cells after COVID-19. Libraries were prepared by immunoSEQ multiplex PCR; TCRdb keeps only in-frame clonotypes and omits some of them. Of fewer than 80,000 clones in the sample, just under 75% are singletons; the top ten hold approximately 1.5%. Their target antigens are unknown. Here the sequenced sample was CD4+ T cells from PBMCs cultured with HCoV-229E spike peptides, taken after COVID-19 vaccination. All receptors derive from a human donor who received a COVID-19 vaccine. Each CDR3 is given without its conserved first and last residue. The order of the fields is V gene, J gene, CDR3 protein.

v_gene: TRBV29-1; j_gene: TRBJ2-3; CDR3aa: SVTGGTDTQY
v_gene: TRBV6-2/TRBV6-3; j_gene: TRBJ1-5; CDR3aa: ASSLLTGQPQH
v_gene: TRBV6-2/TRBV6-3; j_gene: TRBJ1-1; CDR3aa: ASSYQRGNTEAF
v_gene: TRBV6-5; j_gene: TRBJ2-5; CDR3aa: ASSLRTFTETQY
v_gene: TRBV6-5; j_gene: TRBJ2-4; CDR3aa: ASSYEGRGAKNIQY
v_gene: TRBV7-2; j_gene: TRBJ1-1; CDR3aa: ASSLAGRTEAF
v_gene: TRBV29-1; j_gene: TRBJ2-3; CDR3aa: SAGGAGSTDTQY
v_gene: TRBV19; j_gene: TRBJ1-2; CDR3aa: ASSISLKTGNYGYT
v_gene: TRBV2; j_gene: TRBJ1-4; CDR3aa: ASRELEWAEKLF
v_gene: TRBV2; j_gene: TRBJ2-5; CDR3aa: ASSVAGGQETQY
v_gene: TRBV5-1; j_gene: TRBJ1-2; CDR3aa: ASSLVASTNYGYT
v_gene: TRBV5-6; j_gene: TRBJ2-3; CDR3aa: ASSLSGGADTQY
v_gene: TRBV5-6; j_gene: TRBJ2-4; CDR3aa: ASSLTLVIAKNIQY
v_gene: TRBV28; j_gene: TRBJ2-5; CDR3aa: ASSSLVDRRKTQY
v_gene: TRBV7-9; j_gene: TRBJ1-2; CDR3aa: ASSLNRGSDYGYT
v_gene: TRBV19; j_gene: TRBJ2-6; CDR3aa: ASSRDSRDLSGANVLT
v_gene: TRBV11-2; j_gene: -; CDR3aa: ASSQTGTPNQPQY